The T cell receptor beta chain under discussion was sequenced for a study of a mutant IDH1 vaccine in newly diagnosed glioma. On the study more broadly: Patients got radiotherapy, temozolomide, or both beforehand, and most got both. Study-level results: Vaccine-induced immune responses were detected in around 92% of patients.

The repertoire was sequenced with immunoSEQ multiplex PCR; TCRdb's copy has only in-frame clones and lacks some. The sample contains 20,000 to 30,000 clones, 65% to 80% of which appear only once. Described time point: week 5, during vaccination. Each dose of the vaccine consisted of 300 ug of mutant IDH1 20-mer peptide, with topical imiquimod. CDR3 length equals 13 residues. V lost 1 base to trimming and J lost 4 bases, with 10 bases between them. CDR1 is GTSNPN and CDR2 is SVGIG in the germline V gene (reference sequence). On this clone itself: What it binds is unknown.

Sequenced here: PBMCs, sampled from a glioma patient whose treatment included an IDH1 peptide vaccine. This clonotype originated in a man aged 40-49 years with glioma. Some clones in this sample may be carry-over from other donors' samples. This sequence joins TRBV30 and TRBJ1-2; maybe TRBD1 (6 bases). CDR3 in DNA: TGTGCCTGGAGTGCCGACAGGCTCTATGGCTACACCTTC. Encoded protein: CAWSADRLYGYTF.